This record covers a single TCR beta chain. The data were obtained in a study of blood T cell repertoires in COVID-19. On the study more broadly: Samples representing acute and convalescent COVID-19 were sourced from the United States, Italy and Spain. The analysed material was cDNA or gDNA that came from T cells, B-cell-depleted T cells, or PBMCs.

Trimming took 1 base from V and 9 from J, leaving 8 bases between them. CDR1 is GTSNPN, CDR2 SVGIG, per germline (reference sequence). This CDR3 has 11 amino acids. Methods used by the authors: Amplification of reference gene primers provided the estimated nucleated cell counts. Produced via immunoSEQ multiplex PCR; TCRdb's table is partial and in-frame only. V and J calls and clone size are copied from that table; D and trimming were computed from the DNA. The sample has around 200,000 clones; 88% are singletons. Material for sequencing was peripheral blood. This clonotype was sampled from a man aged 18 to 30 with active or convalescent COVID-19. The V gene is TRBV30, the J gene TRBJ2-3; no clear D. The CDR3: CAWSGQATQYF. The DNA for the CDR3 is TGTGCCTGGAGTGGCCAAGCGACGCAGTATTTT.